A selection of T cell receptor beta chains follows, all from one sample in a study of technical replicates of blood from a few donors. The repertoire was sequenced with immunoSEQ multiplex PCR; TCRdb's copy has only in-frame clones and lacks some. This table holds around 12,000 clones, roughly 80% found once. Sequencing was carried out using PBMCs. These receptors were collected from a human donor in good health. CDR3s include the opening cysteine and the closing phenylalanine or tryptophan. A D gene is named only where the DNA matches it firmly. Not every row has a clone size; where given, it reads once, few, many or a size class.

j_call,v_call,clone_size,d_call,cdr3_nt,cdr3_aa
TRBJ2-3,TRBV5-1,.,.,TGCGCCAGCAGCTTGGGGCAGGCCGCAGATACGCAGTATTTT,CASSLGQAADTQYF
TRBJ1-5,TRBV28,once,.,TGTGCCAGCGGCACCCGGGGGGGCCTCAATCAGCCCCAGCATTTT,CASGTRGGLNQPQHF
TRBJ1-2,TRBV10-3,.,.,TGTGCCATCAGTGAGGCTGAGGGATACTATGGCTACACCTTC,CAISEAEGYYGYTF
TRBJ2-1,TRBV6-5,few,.,TGTGCCAGCAGTTTGTTAGCGGACAATGAGCAGTTCTTC,CASSLLADNEQFF
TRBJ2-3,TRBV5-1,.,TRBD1,TGCGCCAGCAGATCGGGACAGGGCAGGTCAGATACGCAGTATTTT,CASRSGQGRSDTQYF
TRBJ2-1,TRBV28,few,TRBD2,TGTGCCAGCACCCCCCCGACTAGCGGGTCATACAATGAGCAGTTCTTC,CASTPPTSGSYNEQFF
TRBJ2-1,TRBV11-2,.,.,TGTGCCAGCAGCTTCAGACGGCAGGATGAGCAGTTCTTC,CASSFRRQDEQFF
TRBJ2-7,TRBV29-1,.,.,TGCAGCGTTGAAGGGACAGAGACCTACGAGCAGTACTTC,CSVEGTETYEQYF
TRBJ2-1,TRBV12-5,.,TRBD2,TGTGCTAGTGGTTTGGTACGTGGACTAGCCCTGGGTTGGAGGTTGAACAATGAGCAGTTCTTC,CASGLVRGLALGWRLNNEQFF
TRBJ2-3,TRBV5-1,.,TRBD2,TGCGCCAGCAGCTACAGTAGCGGGCGGAGCACAGATACGCAGTATTTT,CASSYSSGRSTDTQYF
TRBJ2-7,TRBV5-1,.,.,TGCGCCAGCAGCCGAGGTGGGTATGACGAGCAGTACTTC,CASSRGGYDEQYF
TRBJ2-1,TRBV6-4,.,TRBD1,TGTGCCAGCAGTGAGGGGACAGGGGGCTACAATGAGCAGTTCTTC,CASSEGTGGYNEQFF